This is a list of T cell receptor beta chains from one sample in a study of blood T cells in healthy people across ages. MiXCR, run by TCRdb on the 5' RACE reads, gives a single entry per CDR3 protein. The repertoire holds 700,000 or so distinct CDR3 sequences, with 40% to 45% as singletons. What was sequenced was blood. Every receptor here comes from a man older than 75 in good health. Each CDR3 is given with its conserved first and last residue. The D gene is left open where the match is weak. The size entry is marked missing in some rows and otherwise reads once, few, many or a size class.

>TRBD1|15|many|TRBJ1-2|TRBV20-1
TGCAGTGCTCCCCCAGGGGGCGAGGGGAACTATGGCTACACCTTC
CSAPPGGEGNYGYTF
>TRBD1|17|-|TRBJ1-3|TRBV29-1
TGCAGCGTCGCCGGGGACAGGGGGGTTATCTCTGGAAACACCATGTATTTT
CSVAGDRGVISGNTMYF
>TRBD2|16|few|TRBJ2-1|TRBV6-4
TGTGCCAGCAGTGACTGGGGACTAGCGGGGGTGAATGAGCAGTTCTTC
CASSDWGLAGVNEQFF
>-|14|-|TRBJ2-7|TRBV4-3
TGCGCCAGCAGCCAAGAGCCAGGGCCCGACGAGCAGTACTTC
CASSQEPGPDEQYF
>TRBD1|15|once|TRBJ2-7|TRBV4-1
TGCGCCAGCAGCCAAGACGACAGGGAACCCTACGAGCAGTACTTC
CASSQDDREPYEQYF
>TRBD1|15|few|TRBJ2-1|TRBV29-1
TGCAGCGTTGAAACATGGACAGGGGCCTACAATGAGCAGTTCTTC
CSVETWTGAYNEQFF
>-|15|-|TRBJ1-2|TRBV21-1
TGTGCCAGCAGCAAAGTTAAGGGCTATAACTATGGCTACACCTTC
CASSKVKGYNYGYTF
>-|13|-|TRBJ1-2|TRBV29-1
TGCAGCGTTGAAGACTGGGGTACATATGGCTACACCTTC
CSVEDWGTYGYTF
>-|16|-|TRBJ2-1|TRBV27
TGTGCCAGCAGTTATAGGAGACAGAGCTCCTACAATGAGCAGTTCTTC
CASSYRRQSSYNEQFF
>-|13|few|TRBJ2-7|TRBV2
TGTGCCAGCAACTTCGACCGCTCCTACGAGCAGTACTTC
CASNFDRSYEQYF
>-|15|-|TRBJ2-7|TRBV3-1
TGTGCCAGCAGCCCGGCTATCCGGCCTCCCTACGAGCAGTACTTC
CASSPAIRPPYEQYF
>-|12|few|TRBJ1-5|TRBV20-1
TGCAGTGCTAGGGGCCACAATCAGCCCCAGCATTTT
CSARGHNQPQHF
>TRBD2|15|-|TRBJ2-5|TRBV20-1
TGCAGTGCTGCCTGGACTAGCGGGGAAAAAGAGACCCAGTACTTC
CSAAWTSGEKETQYF
>-|17|once|TRBJ2-3|TRBV11-3
TGTGCCAGCAGCTTAGACTACACCGGGGCAGCCACAGATACGCAGTATTTT
CASSLDYTGAATDTQYF
>-|14|few|TRBJ1-4|TRBV20-1
TGCAGTGCTAGAGATCCTATCCATAAGGAAAAACTGTTTTTT
CSARDPIHKEKLFF
>-|14|few|TRBJ2-5|TRBV5-1
TGCGCCAGCACCCCGGATTCCGGGTTGGAGACCCAGTACTTC
CASTPDSGLETQYF
>-|12|few|TRBJ1-2|TRBV20-1
TGCAGTGCTAGCCCCACTGAGTATGGCTACACCTTC
CSASPTEYGYTF
>TRBD1|13|-|TRBJ2-7|TRBV6-2/TRBV6-3
TGTGCCACCTTCCAGGGGGCCTGTAACGAGCAGTACTTC
CATFQGACNEQYF
>-|15|-|TRBJ2-7|TRBV20-1
TGCAGTGCTAGAGATAATCGGAGGGTTAGGAGCGAGCAGTACTTC
CSARDNRRVRSEQYF
>-|14|-|TRBJ2-3|TRBV27
TGTGCCAGCAGTTTTGGGTTTTTAACAGATACGCAGTATTTT
CASSFGFLTDTQYF
>TRBD2|15|-|TRBJ2-3|TRBV7-2
TGTGCCAGCAGCTTAGGGGCTAGCGGTACTTTGGCGCAGTATTTT
CASSLGASGTLAQYF
>TRBD1|17|-|TRBJ2-2|TRBV7-2
TGTGCCAGCAGACGGACAGGGGCGATAACGAACACCGGGGAGCTGTTTTTT
CASRRTGAITNTGELFF
>TRBD2|14|-|TRBJ2-5|TRBV5-1
TGCACCAGCAGCCTCTCGGGGGGGCAAGAGACCCAGTACTTC
CTSSLSGGQETQYF
>TRBD1|15|many|TRBJ2-3|TRBV11-2
TGTGCCAGCAGCCGAACAGGGGCCGACACAGATACGCAGTATTTT
CASSRTGADTDTQYF
>-|16|few|TRBJ2-7|TRBV4-3
TGCGCCAGCAGCCAAGCACTCAGTCGGACCTCCTACGAGCAGTACTTC
CASSQALSRTSYEQYF
>-|15|-|TRBJ2-7|TRBV5-1
TGCGCCAGCAGCTTGGTTCGGGGAGAAGGGGACGAGCAGTACTTC
CASSLVRGEGDEQYF
>-|18|-|TRBJ2-5|TRBV15
TGTGCCACCAGCAGAGCGGGACCAGGCCAGGTCCGACAAGAGACCCAGTACTTC
CATSRAGPGQVRQETQYF
>-|13|-|TRBJ2-3|TRBV20-1
TGCAGTGCTAGAGATCCGGCTGGAGATACGCAGTATTTT
CSARDPAGDTQYF
>-|15|-|TRBJ1-6|TRBV3-1
TGTGCCAGCAGCCAAGAGCGACAGCTGAATTCACCCCTCCACTTT
CASSQERQLNSPLHF
>-|14|few|TRBJ2-1|TRBV11-2
TGTGCCAGCAGCTTAGATACTAGTAGGGGAGAGCAGTTCTTC
CASSLDTSRGEQFF
>-|16|-|TRBJ1-1|TRBV27
TGTGCCAGCAGTTTAAGGAAGAGGGGTCGGGGCACTGAAGCTTTCTTT
CASSLRKRGRGTEAFF
>-|15|-|TRBJ2-7|TRBV18
TGTGCCAGCTCACCACCGGGGTGGGCCGAATACGAGCAGTACTTC
CASSPPGWAEYEQYF
>TRBD1|15|once|TRBJ1-1|TRBV19
TGTGCCAGTAGTATAGATGGGACAGGGACCGCTGAAGCTTTCTTT
CASSIDGTGTAEAFF